Below, 22 T cell receptor beta chains from the same sample are listed, as sequenced in a study of breast tumors, draining lymph nodes, adjacent tissues. TCRdb independently ran MiXCR on the multiplex PCR reads; one entry per CDR3 protein. Here the sample spans 170,000 or so distinct CDR3 sequences, about 33% being singletons. Breast cancer patients provided tissue from their axillary draining lymph nodes. The specimen was axillary lymph node tissue. The receptors here all came from a female donor with breast cancer. Some clones in this sample may be carry-over from other donors' samples.

This clonotype was counted at least ten times. V usage is TRBV9 and J usage is TRBJ1-5; weak D call: TRBD1 (5 bases). CDR3 length: 13 residues. Per the germline V gene, CDR1 is SGDLS and CDR2 is YYNGEE. The V gene lost 3 bases and the J gene lost 9 bases, with 13 bases spanning the gap. The CDR3 nucleotides read TGTGCCAGCAGCGCAGAGGGGTCGGTGCCCCAGCATTTT. It encodes CASSAEGSVPQHF.

The chain uses TRBV9 and TRBJ2-1; 12 nucleotides agree with TRBD2. The CDR3 totals 16 residues. V lost 4 bases, J lost 6 bases, and 8 bases stayed unmatched. The V gene's germline CDR1 is SGDLS and CDR2 YYNGEE. The DNA for the CDR3 is TGTGCCAGCAGCATTACCCCTAGCGGGAGGGGCAATGAGCAGTTCTTC. The encoded protein is CASSITPSGRGNEQFF.

This clonotype was counted many times. One junction end does not reproduce the germline sequence, and a read error may be involved. The chain couples TRBV7-7 to TRBJ2-5; D possibly corresponds to TRBD2 (6 bases). This CDR3 has 14 amino acids. The germline V gene has CDR1 SSHAT and CDR2 FNYEAQ (reference sequence). CDR3: CASSSGVYQETQYF. In nucleotides, the CDR3 is TGTGCTAGCAGTTCGGGAGTGTACCAAGAGACCCAGTACTTC.

This clonotype appeared once. This rearrangement joins TRBV12-3 or TRBV12-4 to TRBJ2-1; 7 nucleotides agree with TRBD1. The CDR3 extends over 15 amino acids. Trimming took 6 bases from V and 7 from J; bases not matched to a gene: 12. CDR3 amino acids: CASSPDRATTNEQFF. For the CDR3, the DNA is TGTGCCAGCAGCCCAGACAGGGCCACAACTAATGAGCAGTTCTTC.

There are many counts of this clonotype. The gene calls are TRBV7-3 and TRBJ1-2; weak D call: TRBD1 (5 bases). Looked up from germline, CDR1 is SGHTA and CDR2 is FQGTGA. This CDR3 contains 17 residues. Trimming stripped 0 bases from V and 2 bases from J, with 16 bases between. CDR3 in amino acids: CASSLTSPTGTNYGYTF. The CDR3, as DNA: TGTGCCAGCAGCTTAACGAGTCCTACCGGGACGAACTATGGCTACACCTTC.

V is TRBV5-6 and J is TRBJ2-3, with D perhaps given as TRBD1 or TRBD2 (5 bases each). V gave up 3 bases and J gave up 5 bases, with 19 bases separating them. Per the germline V gene, CDR1 is SGHDT and CDR2 is YYEEEE. This CDR3 is 16 amino acids long. CDR3 sequence (DNA): TGTGCCAGCAGCTCGGCCGGGGCGGAGCTGGGAGATACGCAGTATTTT. It translates to CASSSAGAELGDTQYF.

This clonotype was counted between two and nine times. Lacking the conserved final phenylalanine or tryptophan, this CDR3 likely reflects a read error. The chain links TRBV20-1 to TRBJ1-6; D is uncertain. CDR3 length: 19 residues. Looked up from germline, CDR1 is DFQATT and CDR2 is SNEGSKA (reference sequence). CDR3 residues: CSAREYQDRYRNYNPPLHL. The CDR3 nucleotides are TGCAGTGCTAGAGAATACCAGGACCGTTATAGGAACTATAATCCACCCCTCCACCTT.

This clonotype was observed once. The chain links TRBV13 to TRBJ1-2, with a possible D match to TRBD1 (6 bases). V was clipped by 5 bases and J by 2 bases, with 18 bases between them. Germline-derived CDR1 and CDR2 are PRHDT and FYEKMQ (reference sequence). The CDR3 length is 16 residues. CDR3 sequence: CASSEEGVPLNYGYTF. CDR3 nucleotide sequence: TGTGCCAGCAGCGAAGAGGGGGTCCCCTTGAACTATGGCTACACCTTC.

This clonotype showed up just a few times. A much bigger clone sits one base away, suggesting this may be a read error. The chain couples TRBV5-6 to TRBJ2-1, with D tentatively TRBD2 (6 bases). CDR1 and CDR2 (germline): SGHDT, YYEEEE. V gave up 3 bases and J gave up 3 bases, with 19 bases separating them. CDR3 size: 17 residues. CDR3: CASSWTPAMGLYNEQFF. The CDR3 region has the DNA TGTGCCAGCAGCTGGACCCCAGCGATGGGACTCTACAATGAGCAGTTCTTC.

This clonotype was counted ten times or more. This chain uses TRBV2 with TRBJ1-3; D might be TRBD1 (5 bases). The CDR3 is 13 residues long. Germline-derived CDR1 and CDR2 are SNHLY and FYNNEI. Trimming took 6 bases from V and 4 from J, leaving 10 bases between them. The CDR3: CASSQGRGNTIYF. The CDR3 DNA sequence: TGTGCCAGCAGCCAGGGACGGGGAAACACCATATATTTT.

The rearrangement links TRBV2 to TRBJ1-1, with 7 bases fitting TRBD1. Looked up from germline, CDR1 is SNHLY and CDR2 is FYNNEI. The CDR3 extends over 14 amino acids. Losses at the gene ends were 2 bases for V and 1 base for J; bases not matched to a gene: 1. This CDR3 is CASSERDRNTEAFF. The DNA for the CDR3 is TGTGCCAGCAGTGAACGGGACAGGAACACTGAAGCTTTCTTT.

This clonotype was recorded at least ten times. J is TRBJ2-7 and V is TRBV5-1, with 8 positions matching TRBD2. CDR1 SGHRS and CDR2 YFSETQ come from the germline V gene. J gave up 3 bases and V 0 bases, and 8 bases lay outside the gene matches. This CDR3 is 16 amino acids long. CDR3 sequence (DNA): TGCGCCAGCAGCTTGGGCCCAATGCGGGAGGTCTACGAGCAGTACTTC. Translating gives CASSLGPMREVYEQYF.

The CDR3 nucleotides are TGTGCCAGCAGTCACCCAGGGACCTACGAGCAGTACTTC. Protein sequence: CASSHPGTYEQYF. The chain couples TRBV6-5 to TRBJ2-7, with TRBD1 as a possible D gene (5 bases). The CDR3 covers 13 residues. The V end lost 5 bases, the J end lost 2 bases, and 10 bases lay between the germline ends. Germline assignment: CDR1 MNHEY and CDR2 SVGAGI.

The rearrangement links TRBV19 to TRBJ1-6; 11 bases map to TRBD1. Germline values: CDR1 LNHDA, CDR2 SQIVND (reference sequence). The CDR3 is 15 residues long. V lost 4 bases, J lost 10 bases, and 6 bases stayed unmatched. The CDR3 DNA follows: TGTGCCAGTAGTAGGGTGGGACAGGGGGTCTCACCCCTCCACTTT. Translated, it gives CASSRVGQGVSPLHF.

To note about this clonotype: The junction shows a germline mismatch at one end, possibly a read error. The chain's CDR3 is CASSHSRGRRTYEQYF. The CDR3 DNA reads as TGTGCCAGCAGTCACTCGAGAGGACGGAGGACCTACGAGCAGTACTTC. The rearrangement joins TRBV6-5 to TRBJ2-7, with D perhaps TRBD2 (5 bases). The CDR3 runs 16 residues. The V gene's germline CDR1 is MNHEY and CDR2 SVGAGI.

V usage is TRBV19 and J usage is TRBJ1-1; 7 bases are shared with TRBD1. The CDR3 runs 14 residues. Germline trimming cut 5 bases from V and 5 bases from J; bases unmatched to any gene: 8. CDR1 and CDR2 from the germline V gene are LNHDA and SQIVND (reference sequence). CDR3: CASSPETGRTEAFF. CDR3 sequence (DNA): TGTGCCAGTAGTCCGGAGACAGGGAGAACTGAAGCTTTCTTT.

V and J are TRBV6-5 and TRBJ1-2, with 8 bases lining up with TRBD1. CDR3 length equals 13 residues. CDR1 is MNHEY, CDR2 SVGAGI, per germline. V lost 3 bases, J lost 8 bases, and 5 bases stayed unmatched. CDR3 DNA: TGTGCCAGCAGTTATTCCCGGACAGGGGGCTACACCTTC. Protein product: CASSYSRTGGYTF.

The chain employs TRBV29-1 and TRBJ1-2; 11 positions match TRBD1. There are 16 residues in the CDR3. Germline V gene sequence: CDR1 SQVTM, CDR2 ANQGSEA. V lost 1 base to trimming and J lost 8 bases; unmatched junction nucleotides: 12. CDR3 nucleotide sequence: TGCAGCGTTGAAGGAAAGAGGACAGGGGGCAAGGAAGGCTACACCTTC. Its protein product is CSVEGKRTGGKEGYTF.

This clonotype was counted many times. V and J are TRBV20-1 and TRBJ2-1; D remains unclear. The germline gives CDR1 DFQATT, CDR2 SNEGSKA (reference sequence). V was trimmed by 0 bases and J by 0 bases, leaving 18 bases between them. The CDR3 consists of 18 residues. The chain's CDR3 is CSARDTVWARSSYNEQFF. CDR3 in DNA: TGCAGTGCTAGAGATACGGTATGGGCCAGGAGCTCCTACAATGAGCAGTTCTTC.

In its sample, this clonotype was seen many times. The V and J genes are TRBV7-2 and TRBJ1-5; TRBD1 agrees at 7 bases. The V segment lost 5 bases and the J segment 2 bases; nucleotides outside the gene matches: 6. Germline V gene lookup returns CDR1 SGHTA and CDR2 FQGNSA. The CDR3 spans 15 residues. The CDR3: CASSAGGRGNQPQHF. The DNA for the CDR3 is TGTGCCAGCAGCGCAGGGGGTCGGGGCAATCAGCCCCAGCATTTT.

This clonotype was counted ten times or more. This sequence joins TRBV20-1 and TRBJ2-1; TRBD2 matches at 8 bases. CDR3 length: 18 residues. Germline V gene sequence: CDR1 DFQATT, CDR2 SNEGSKA (reference sequence). Germline trimming cut 3 bases from V and 1 base from J; bases unmatched to any gene: 14. The CDR3 DNA is TGCAGTGCTAGGTTCCCAGGCAGCGGGGGAGAGTCCTACAATGAGCAGTTCTTC. This sequence encodes CSARFPGSGGESYNEQFF.

This clonotype appeared many times. This chain links TRBV6-1 with TRBJ2-2, with 10 bases lining up with TRBD1. This CDR3 comprises 15 residues. Germline CDR1 MNHNS, CDR2 SASEGT. V was pared by 7 bases and J by 3 bases, with 5 bases of the junction left unmatched. DNA for the CDR3: TGTGCCAGCAAGGAAGGGACAGGGGACACCGGGGAGCTGTTTTTT. Residues: CASKEGTGDTGELFF.